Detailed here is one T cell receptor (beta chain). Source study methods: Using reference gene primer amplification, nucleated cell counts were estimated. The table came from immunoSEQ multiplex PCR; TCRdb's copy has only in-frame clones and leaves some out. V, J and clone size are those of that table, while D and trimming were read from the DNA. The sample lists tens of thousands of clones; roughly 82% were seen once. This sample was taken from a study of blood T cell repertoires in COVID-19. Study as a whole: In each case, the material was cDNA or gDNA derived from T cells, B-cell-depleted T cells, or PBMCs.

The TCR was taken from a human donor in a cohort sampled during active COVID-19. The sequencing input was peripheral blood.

The CDR3 spells CTSSQDGGPGGPTDTQYF. CDR3 coding DNA: TGCACCAGCAGCCAAGACGGGGGCCCGGGGGGGCCAACAGATACGCAGTATTTT. The chain uses TRBV1 and TRBJ2-3; the table's D call TRBD2 went unverified against the DNA. TRBV1 is reported as a pseudogene. This CDR3 region has 18 residues.